These 24 T cell receptor beta chains were sequenced from one sample in a study of blood T cells in healthy people across ages (dated by TCRdb to between 2014 and 2017). The library was produced with 5' RACE. These reads were obtained on an Illumina HiSeq 2500. A second PCR of roughly 6 to 12 cycles was performed with a sample-barcoded 5' primer and a J-beta primer mix. TCRdb handled the public reads itself, with Q25 trimming in fastp and clone calling in MiXCR, and kept productive beta chains. Entries that share a CDR3 protein sequence are merged under the most common genes and DNA. The sample table lists 850,000 to 1,300,000 distinct CDR3 sequences, 40% to 55% of them with a count of one. Approximately 17% of the sample belongs to the ten largest clones. Sequencing was carried out using blood. Receptors were obtained from a woman aged 60-75 years in good health.

This chain connects TRBV18 to TRBJ1-1; TRBD1 matches at 7 bases. V shed 6 bases, J shed 7 bases, and the junction held 14 bases outside the gene matches. The CDR3 contains 15 residues. Germline V gives CDR1 KGHSH, CDR2 LQKENI. The CDR3 spells CASSSRDRDNVEAFF. The CDR3 DNA reads TGTGCCAGCTCCTCCCGGGACAGAGACAACGTTGAAGCTTTCTTT.

This clonotype was picked up many times. The J gene is TRBJ2-7, the V gene TRBV27, with D perhaps matching TRBD1 or TRBD2 (5 bases each). There are 14 residues in the CDR3. Trimming took off 5 bases at V and 2 bases at J, with 13 bases between the two ends. Germline V gene sequence: CDR1 MNHEY, CDR2 SMNVEV (reference sequence). CDR3: CASSPSRGPYEQYF. Written as DNA, the CDR3 is TGTGCCAGCAGTCCCTCGAGGGGCCCCTACGAGCAGTACTTC.

This clonotype was seen a few times. V and J are TRBV20-1 and TRBJ2-3; 12 bases are shared with TRBD2. V was pared by 8 bases and J by 5 bases, with 5 bases of the junction left unmatched. The CDR3 consists of 13 residues. Germline V gene lookup returns CDR1 DFQATT and CDR2 SNEGSKA (reference sequence). CDR3 sequence: CSSTSGSGDTQYF. The CDR3 coding sequence is TGCAGTTCGACTAGCGGGAGTGGAGATACGCAGTATTTT.

The chain combines TRBV9 with TRBJ2-2; D not resolved. CDR3 length equals 12 residues. Trimming took 3 bases from V and 6 from J, leaving 6 bases between them. From germline, CDR1 is SGDLS and CDR2 YYNGEE. CDR3 protein: CASSASAGELFF. The CDR3 coding sequence is TGTGCCAGCAGCGCATCAGCCGGGGAGCTGTTTTTT.

The gene calls are TRBV6-5 and TRBJ2-3; 10 nucleotides line up with TRBD2. There are 16 residues in the CDR3. Germline assignment: CDR1 MNHEY and CDR2 SVGAGI. V lost 0 bases and J lost 6; bases outside the gene matches: 6. For the CDR3, the DNA is TGTGCCAGCAGTTACTCGAGGACTAGCGGCGGGGATACGCAGTATTTT. Residues: CASSYSRTSGGDTQYF.

For the CDR3, the DNA is TGTGCCAGCAGCCAGCGGACAATCACGCAGTATTTT. This codes for CASSQRTITQYF. The J gene is TRBJ2-3, the V gene TRBV7-9; possibly TRBD1 or TRBD2 for D (5 bases each). The germline V gene has CDR1 SEHNR and CDR2 FQNEAQ (reference sequence). Trimming took 5 bases from V and 9 from J, leaving 12 bases between them. The CDR3 runs 12 residues.

The CDR3 DNA reads as TGTGCCACCAGCAGCGGGTTACCGGGAGGTCGAAACATTCAGTACTTC. As protein: CATSSGLPGGRNIQYF. V usage is TRBV15 and J usage is TRBJ2-4; 7 positions agree with TRBD2. Losses at the gene ends were 3 bases for V and 6 bases for J; bases not matched to a gene: 11. Germline V gene data show CDR1 as LNHNV and CDR2 as YYDKDF (reference sequence). This CDR3 contains 16 residues.

This clonotype was detected a few times. This chain links TRBV5-5 with TRBJ1-2; a weak D match, TRBD1 (6 bases). The CDR3 totals 15 residues. V was cut by 0 bases and J by 7 bases, with 16 bases left in between. Germline CDR1 SGHKS, CDR2 YYEKEE (reference sequence). The CDR3: CASSLEPGQGFGYTF. The CDR3 coding sequence is TGTGCCAGCAGCTTGGAGCCGGGACAAGGTTTTGGCTACACCTTC.

This chain joins TRBV29-1 and TRBJ2-2; TRBD1 agrees at 9 bases. From germline, CDR1 is SQVTM and CDR2 ANQGSEA. With 5 bases clipped from V and 0 bases from J, the junction kept 1 base outside the gene matches. The CDR3 has 14 amino acids. The CDR3 DNA reads as TGCAGCGTTACAGGGGGCCCGAACACCGGGGAGCTGTTTTTT. Translating gives CSVTGGPNTGELFF.

The chain couples TRBV7-8 to TRBJ2-7; D may be TRBD1 (6 bases). Between the trimmed V and J ends, which lost 5 bases and 3 bases, there was a span of 17 bases. Germline V gene lookup returns CDR1 SGHVS and CDR2 FQNEAQ. This CDR3 has 15 amino acids. The CDR3 loop is CASSPPGQSYYEQYF. The CDR3 DNA reads TGTGCCAGCAGCCCCCCCGGACAGTCCTACTACGAGCAGTACTTC.

This clonotype was seen only once. The chain employs TRBV4-2 and TRBJ1-1, with D tentatively TRBD1 (6 bases). The CDR3 sequence is 15 residues long. V was cut by 0 bases and J by 6 bases, with 14 bases left in between. CDR1 and CDR2 from the germline V gene are LGHNA and YNFKEQ. Written as DNA, the CDR3 is TGTGCCAGCAGCCAAGAAAGTCGGGGGCGGGCTGAAGCTTTCTTT. It yields the protein CASSQESRGRAEAFF.

This chain connects TRBV4-1 to TRBJ2-7; TRBD2 agrees at 10 bases. The end of the DNA is better explained by TRBJ2-5, so the J call may be wrong. Germline-derived CDR1 and CDR2 are MGHRA and YSYEKL. This CDR3 is 16 amino acids long. The CDR3 sequence: CASSQDFSSGSGTQYF. The CDR3 DNA reads as TGCGCCAGCAGCCAAGACTTTTCTAGCGGGAGCGGGACCCAGTACTTC.

The chain uses TRBV21-1 and TRBJ2-5; TRBD1, the table's D call, lacks a check against the DNA. TRBV21-1 is assigned pseudogene status. The CDR3 is made up of 17 amino acids. The CDR3, as DNA: TGTGCCAGCAGCAAAGCTCCCGACTCCTTAGAACGGGAGACCCAGTACTTC. Its translation is CASSKAPDSLERETQYF.

The chain has TRBV20-1 and TRBJ2-7; perhaps TRBD2 as D (5 bases). In germline, CDR1 is DFQATT, CDR2 SNEGSKA (reference sequence). The V end was cut by 0 bases, the J end by 7 bases, with 13 bases between. This CDR3 has 13 residues. The CDR3, as DNA: TGCAGTGCTAGAGATCCGAGATCGGGGGAGCAGTACTTC. It translates to CSARDPRSGEQYF.

CDR3 sequence (DNA): TGTGCCAGCAGTTTATCGTACGGGGATTCCTACAATGAGCAGTTCTTC. Protein: CASSLSYGDSYNEQFF. This sequence joins TRBV27 and TRBJ2-1; the D gene is possibly TRBD2 (5 bases). Between the trimmed V and J ends, which lost 0 bases and 1 base, there was a span of 10 bases. The V gene's germline CDR1 is MNHEY and CDR2 SMNVEV (reference sequence). The CDR3 runs 16 residues.

The sample holds a few counts of this clonotype. The J gene is TRBJ1-2, the V gene TRBV28; 7 nucleotides match TRBD1. The CDR3 length is 13 residues. The germline V gene encodes CDR1 MDHEN and CDR2 SYDVKM. The ends lost 6 bases at V and 5 bases at J; junction bases unmatched: 6. The CDR3: CASRPGTAYGYTF. CDR3 DNA: TGTGCCAGCAGACCCGGGACAGCTTATGGCTACACCTTC.

V gene TRBV11-2 combines with J gene TRBJ2-7; the D gene is possibly TRBD2 (5 bases). V lost 0 bases and J lost 1, with 10 bases in between. The CDR3 loop spans 15 amino acids. From germline, CDR1 is SGHAT and CDR2 FQNNGV. The CDR3 loop reads CASSLEYGRSYEQYF. Here the CDR3 DNA reads TGTGCCAGCAGCTTAGAGTATGGGAGATCCTACGAGCAGTACTTC.

On this clonotype itself: One junction end disagrees with the germline gene, perhaps due to a read error. This chain uses TRBV3-1 with TRBJ2-7, with 8 bases aligning to TRBD1. The length of the CDR3 is 15 residues. Germline V gene lookup returns CDR1 LGHDT and CDR2 YNNKEL (reference sequence). The CDR3 sequence: CASSQSGQGYYGQYF. DNA of the CDR3: TGTGCCAGCAGCCAGTCCGGACAGGGATACTACGGGCAGTACTTC.

This clonotype occurred many times. The chain is built from TRBV7-6 and TRBJ2-7; 8 bases are a match to TRBD2. The length of the CDR3 is 14 residues. V shed 1 base, J shed 6 bases, and the junction held 5 bases outside the gene matches. CDR1 SGHVS and CDR2 FNYEAQ come from the germline V gene. CDR3 loop: CASSLEAGGFEQYF. The CDR3 nucleotides read TGTGCCAGCAGCTTAGAGGCGGGAGGCTTCGAGCAGTACTTC.

This clonotype has at least ten counts. J is TRBJ2-1 and V is TRBV5-6, with 8 nucleotides matching TRBD2. The germline CDR1 and CDR2 sequences are SGHDT and YYEEEE. The CDR3 sequence is 16 residues long. V was pared by 4 bases and J by 6 bases, with 12 bases of the junction left unmatched. The CDR3 spells CASSPLKLAGPNEQFF. CDR3 nucleotides: TGTGCCAGCAGCCCCCTTAAGTTAGCGGGACCCAATGAGCAGTTCTTC.

The chain employs TRBV5-6 and TRBJ2-7, with a weak D call TRBD2 (5 bases). The CDR3 length is 12 residues. V lost 0 bases to trimming and J lost 8 bases, with 9 bases between them. Germline assignment: CDR1 SGHDT and CDR2 YYEEEE. The CDR3 bases are TGTGCCAGCAGCTTGGCCCGGGAAAAGCAGTACTTC. Residues: CASSLAREKQYF. The complete variable domain, with remaining parts taken from reference TRBV5-6 and TRBJ2-7, reads DAGVTQSPTHLIKTRGQQVTLRCSPKSGHDTVSWYQQALGQGPQFIFQYYEEEERQRGNFPDRFSGHQFPNYSSELNVNALLLGDSALYLCASSLAREKQYFGPGTRLTVT.

The CDR3 spells CSVGADTQYF. The CDR3 DNA is TGCAGCGTAGGGGCAGATACGCAGTATTTT. This sequence joins TRBV29-1 and TRBJ2-3; maybe TRBD1 (5 bases). V was shortened by 6 bases and J by 4 bases, with 5 bases between the two germline ends. Germline CDR1 SQVTM, CDR2 ANQGSEA. This CDR3 is built from 10 residues.

This clonotype has more than one count but fewer than ten. This rearrangement joins TRBV28 to TRBJ1-6; TRBD1 agrees at 10 bases. After removal of 7 bases from V and 10 bases from J, the junction contained 4 bases not matched to a gene. The CDR3 covers 13 residues. Germline values: CDR1 MDHEN, CDR2 SYDVKM. The CDR3 DNA reads as TGTGCCAGCATAGACAGGGGGCGATCACCCCTCCACTTT. Residues: CASIDRGRSPLHF.

This clonotype was counted only a few times. The V gene is TRBV5-1, the J gene TRBJ2-7; TRBD1 matches 7 bases. Trimming cost V 5 bases and J 3 bases; bases outside gene matches: 8. The CDR3 extends over 14 amino acids. The germline gives CDR1 SGHRS, CDR2 YFSETQ. The CDR3 DNA follows: TGCGCCAGCAGACGACAGGGACCTCTCTACGAGCAGTACTTC. As protein: CASRRQGPLYEQYF.